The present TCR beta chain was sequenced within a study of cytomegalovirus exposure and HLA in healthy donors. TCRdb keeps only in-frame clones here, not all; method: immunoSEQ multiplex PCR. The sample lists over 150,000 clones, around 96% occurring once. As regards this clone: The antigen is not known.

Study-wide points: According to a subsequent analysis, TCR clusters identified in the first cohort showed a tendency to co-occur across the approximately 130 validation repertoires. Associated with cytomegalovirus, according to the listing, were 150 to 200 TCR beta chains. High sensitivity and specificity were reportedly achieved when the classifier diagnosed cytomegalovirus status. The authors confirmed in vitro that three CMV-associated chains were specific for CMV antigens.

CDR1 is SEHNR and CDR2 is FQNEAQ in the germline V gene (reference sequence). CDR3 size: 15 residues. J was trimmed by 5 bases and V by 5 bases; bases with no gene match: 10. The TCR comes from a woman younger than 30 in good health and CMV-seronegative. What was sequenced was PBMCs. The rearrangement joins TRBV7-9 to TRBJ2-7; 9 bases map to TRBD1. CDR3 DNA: TGTGCCAGCAGCCTCCACAGGGACAGGGAACACGAGCAGTACTTC. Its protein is CASSLHRDREHEQYF.